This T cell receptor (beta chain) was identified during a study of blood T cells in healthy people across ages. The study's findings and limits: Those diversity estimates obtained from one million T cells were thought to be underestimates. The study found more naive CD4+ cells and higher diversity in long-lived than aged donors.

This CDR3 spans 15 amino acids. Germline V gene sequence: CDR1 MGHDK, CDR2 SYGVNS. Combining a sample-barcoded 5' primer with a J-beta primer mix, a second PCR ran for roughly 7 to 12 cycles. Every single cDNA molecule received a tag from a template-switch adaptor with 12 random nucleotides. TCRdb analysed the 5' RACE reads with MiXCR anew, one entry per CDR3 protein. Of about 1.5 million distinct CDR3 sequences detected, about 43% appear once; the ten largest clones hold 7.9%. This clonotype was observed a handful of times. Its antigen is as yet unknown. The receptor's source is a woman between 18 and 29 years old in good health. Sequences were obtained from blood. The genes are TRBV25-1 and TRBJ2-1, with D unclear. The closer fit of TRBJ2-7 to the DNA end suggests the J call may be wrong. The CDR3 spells CASSEVGSSYNEQYF. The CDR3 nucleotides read TGTGCCAGCAGTGAGGTAGGAAGCTCCTACAATGAGCAGTACTTC.